This T cell receptor (beta chain) was captured in a study of neurological immune-mediated disorders. Whole-study findings and limits: HTLV-1-associated myelopathy showed the most TCR clonal expansion; multiple sclerosis the least, below healthy controls.

TCRdb passed the 5' RACE reads through MiXCR, listing each CDR3 protein once. The repertoire consists of 55,000 to 70,000 distinct CDR3 sequences, with around 3% occurring once and the leading ten covering 4% to 6.5%. CDR3 size: 14 residues. Deletions cut 6 bases from V and 1 base from J, with 15 bases between. CDR1 and CDR2 from the germline V gene are SQVTM and ANQGSEA. This clonotype was picked up a small number of times. Its antigen is unidentified. A read error is possible here, since a much larger clone lies one base away. V is TRBV29-1 and J is TRBJ1-1; tentatively, D is TRBD1 (6 bases). Sample: PBMCs. This TCR was recovered from a woman between 50 and 59 years old with multiple sclerosis. The CDR3 region is CSVHEGGENTEAFF. CDR3 sequence (DNA): TGCAGCGTGCACGAAGGGGGGGAGAACACTGAAGCTTTCTTT. Full variable domain (rest looked up from reference TRBV29-1 and TRBJ1-1): SAVISQKPSRDICQRGTSLTIQCQVDSQVTMMFWYRQQPGQSLTLIATANQGSEATYESGFVIDKFPISRPNLTFSTLTVSNMSPEDSSIYLCSVHEGGENTEAFFGQGTRLTVV.